This T cell receptor (beta chain) was found in a study of blood T cell repertoires in COVID-19. About the research overall: Samples came from the United States, Italy and Spain, spanning acute and convalescent COVID-19. PBMCs, B-cell-depleted T cells, or T cells were the source of the cDNA or gDNA that made up the material.

In assigning cohorts, the study relied on participant-reported clinical history. CDR3 length equals 15 residues. V shed 7 bases and J shed 4 bases, with 18 bases lying between them. Germline values: CDR1 SGDLS, CDR2 YYNGEE. Per the original methods: Counts of nucleated cells, estimated from reference gene primer amplification, were obtained. TCRdb's table, derived via immunoSEQ multiplex PCR, lists solely in-frame clones and lacks some. Clone size and the V and J calls come from that table; the DNA yielded D and trimming. The sample holds a few hundred thousand clones, 80% to 90% seen once. Sequences were obtained from PBMCs or T cells enriched from blood (not recorded which). The clonotype was recovered from a woman younger than 35 in a cohort exposed to, infected with or recovered from COVID-19 (not recorded which). The chain has TRBV9 and TRBJ2-1, with D possibly matching TRBD1 (6 bases). The CDR3 sequence is CASSHSGAGYNEQFF. The CDR3, as DNA: TGTGCCAGCTCCCATTCAGGGGCAGGATACAATGAGCAGTTCTTC. Using reference TRBV9 and TRBJ2-1 for the parts outside the CDR3, the full variable domain is DSGVTQTPKHLITATGQRVTLRCSPRSGDLSVYWYQQSLDQGLQFLIQYYNGEERAKGNILERFSAQQFPDLHSELNLSSLELGDSALYFCASSHSGAGYNEQFFGPGTRLTVL.